This T cell receptor beta chain emerged from a study of blood T cell repertoires in COVID-19. Some clones are missing from TCRdb's copy, which holds only in-frame ones; the method was immunoSEQ multiplex PCR. Of over 65,000 clones listed, roughly 77% are singletons. V was cut by 2 bases and J by 0 bases, with 21 bases left in between. The CDR3 runs 19 residues. In germline, CDR1 is SGHTA, CDR2 FQGNSA. The clonotype was recovered from a human donor in a cohort sampled during active COVID-19. The chain has TRBV7-2 and TRBJ2-3; a possible D gene is TRBD2 (5 bases). Sequencing input: peripheral blood. CDR3 protein: CASSLFHPAWESSTDTQYF. Written as DNA, the CDR3 is TGTGCCAGCAGCTTATTTCATCCCGCTTGGGAGAGCAGCACAGATACGCAGTATTTT.